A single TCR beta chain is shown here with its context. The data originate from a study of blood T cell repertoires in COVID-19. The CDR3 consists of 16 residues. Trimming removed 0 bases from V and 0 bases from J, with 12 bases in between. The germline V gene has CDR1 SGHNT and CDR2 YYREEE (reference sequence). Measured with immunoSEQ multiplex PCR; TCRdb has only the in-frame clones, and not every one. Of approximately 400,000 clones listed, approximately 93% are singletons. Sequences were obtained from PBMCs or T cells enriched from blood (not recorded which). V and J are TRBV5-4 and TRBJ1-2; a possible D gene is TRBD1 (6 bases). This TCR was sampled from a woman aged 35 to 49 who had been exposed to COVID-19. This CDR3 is CASSLGQVIANYGYTF. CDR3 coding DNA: TGTGCCAGCAGCTTGGGACAGGTGATAGCTAACTATGGCTACACCTTC.